This paragraph reports one TCR beta chain. The specificity of this receptor is unknown. Base qualities are not recorded, but no much larger clone differs from it by a single base. This record belongs to a study of metastatic and nonmetastatic thyroid tumors (dated by TCRdb to 2018 to 2020). The study in broad terms: Repertoires from peripheral blood and from tumor or nodule tissue samples of malignant and benign thyroid patients were compared.

The library was made by PCR. The sequencer was an Illumina HiSeq 4000. The TCR beta-chain CDR3 region of each patient was profiled by high-throughput sequencing. The authors' pipeline ran thus. CDR3 differences across clinicopathological groups were used to build a classifier for discriminating distant-metastatic papillary thyroid cancer patients. To measure repertoire diversity the researchers used the Shannon index, while the Morisita-Horn index served to gauge how similar the tumor and blood repertoires were. TCRdb reworked the public reads: Q25 trimming with fastp, MiXCR clone assembly, productive beta chains retained. V and J calls and clone size were set by TCRdb, not the authors. For this sample the table gives more than 10,000 clones, of which about 23% were detected only once. About 3.9% of the sample lies in the top ten. Looking up the germline V gene yields CDR1 SGHDT and CDR2 YYEEEE. At the junction V is shortened by 4 bases and J by 4 bases, with 12 bases in between. The CDR3 runs 14 residues from the cysteine to the phenylalanine. Only the CDR3 portion is preserved as DNA: 42 bases, with reading frame beginning at the first base.

The investigation overall reported the following: In both blood and tumor samples, TCR beta diversity was reported to be significantly higher in malignant tumors than in benign nodules.

None of the patients had been given any treatment before thyroid surgery. The study retrospectively analysed patient clinical samples collected from the early 2010s to the late 2010s using T-cell receptor beta sequencing. This TCR was sampled from a female donor with papillary thyroid cancer or a benign thyroid nodule (not recorded which). Some clones in this sample may be carry-over from other donors' samples. The source material was blood. The sequence links TRBV5-6 to TRBJ1-3; the D segment could be TRBD1, given 6 matching bases. The DNA sequence is as follows: TGTGCCAGCAGCCTGGACAGAAGAGGAAACACCATATATTTT. Its protein product is CASSLDRRGNTIYF. The CDR3, completed at both ends by the reference TRBV5-6 and TRBJ1-3 genes, gives the full variable domain DAGVTQSPTHLIKTRGQQVTLRCSPKSGHDTVSWYQQALGQGPQFIFQYYEEEERQRGNFPDRFSGHQFPNYSSELNVNALLLGDSALYLCASSLDRRGNTIYFGEGSWLTVV.